These T cell receptor beta chains were read from a single sample in a study of blood T cell repertoires in COVID-19. Profiled with immunoSEQ multiplex PCR; TCRdb holds only in-frame clones, not every one. Of 80,000 or so clones detected, 80% appear once; the ten largest clones hold around 5%. The specimen sequenced was peripheral blood. These receptor sequences come from a woman aged 70-85 years with acute or convalescent COVID-19. The CDR3 runs from the conserved cysteine through the conserved F or W. D genes are given only for firm matches. Size is stated for part of the rows, as once, few or many counts, or as a class when the clone is expanded.

cdr3_length clone_size j_call d_call v_call cdr3_aa cdr3_nt
15 . TRBJ2-5 . TRBV6-5 CASIRSTGFGETQYF TGTGCCAGCATTAGAAGTACTGGATTCGGGGAGACCCAGTACTTC
13 . TRBJ2-7 . TRBV10-3 CAISEQGSYEQYF TGTGCCATCAGTGAGCAGGGCTCCTACGAGCAGTACTTC
14 . TRBJ1-1 . TRBV27 CASSFGDPNTEAFF TGTGCCAGCAGTTTTGGAGACCCGAACACTGAAGCTTTCTTT
14 . TRBJ1-4 TRBD1 TRBV25-1 CASSEGTANEKLFF TGTGCCAGCAGTGAGGGGACAGCTAATGAAAAACTGTTTTTT
17 once TRBJ1-2 . TRBV11-2 CASSLTPSAGVGYGYTF TGTGCCAGCAGCTTAACACCTTCGGCGGGGGTTGGCTATGGCTACACCTTC
15 . TRBJ1-3 TRBD1 TRBV18 CASSPLDEGANTIYF TGTGCCAGCTCACCCCTGGATGAGGGGGCGAACACCATATATTTT
16 . TRBJ2-5 TRBD2 TRBV11-3 CASSLGGGGEQETQYF TGTGCCAGCAGCTTAGGTGGCGGGGGGGAACAAGAGACCCAGTACTTC
14 once TRBJ2-7 TRBD1 TRBV5-6 CASSLGQGAREQYF TGTGCCAGCAGCCTAGGACAGGGGGCGCGGGAGCAGTACTTC
15 . TRBJ1-1 . TRBV7-9 CASSPPGGKGTEAFF TGTGCCAGCAGCCCCCCAGGAGGGAAGGGCACTGAAGCTTTCTTT
14 . TRBJ2-7 . TRBV9 CASSVDGGSYEQYF TGTGCCAGCAGCGTAGATGGAGGCTCCTACGAGCAGTACTTC
16 . TRBJ1-5 TRBD1 TRBV19 CASSRGRDRHNQPQHF TGTGCCAGTAGTAGGGGCCGGGACAGACACAATCAGCCCCAGCATTTT
14 . TRBJ2-1 TRBD2 TRBV5-4 CASSPGLATNEQFF TGTGCCAGCAGCCCGGGACTAGCGACCAATGAGCAGTTCTTC
15 . TRBJ2-1 TRBD1 TRBV5-1 CASSIAGGPRNEQFF TGCGCCAGCAGCATCGCAGGGGGACCTCGGAATGAGCAGTTCTTC
16 once TRBJ2-3 TRBD2 TRBV11-3 CASSFSGVGGTDTQYF TGTGCCAGCAGTTTTAGCGGGGTCGGTGGAACAGATACGCAGTATTTT
18 . TRBJ1-1 TRBD1 TRBV5-8 CASSFMTSSRQGDTEAFF TGTGCCAGCAGCTTTATGACGTCGTCGAGGCAGGGGGACACTGAAGCTTTCTTT
11 . TRBJ1-2 . TRBV20-1 CSARGTYGYTF TGCAGTGCTAGGGGCACGTATGGCTACACCTTC
18 . TRBJ2-3 TRBD2 TRBV6-2/TRBV6-3 CASSYSIAVAGGIDTQYF TGTGCCAGCAGTTACTCGATCGCAGTGGCGGGGGGGATAGATACGCAGTATTTT
15 once TRBJ2-5 TRBD2 TRBV6-2/TRBV6-3 CASSSGLGQQETQYF TGTGCCAGCAGTTCTGGACTAGGCCAACAAGAGACCCAGTACTTC
12 . TRBJ1-2 . TRBV29-1 CSVYGQPVGYTF TGCAGCGTTTATGGGCAACCCGTGGGCTACACCTTC
16 . TRBJ2-1 . TRBV5-1 CASSLQVRVNGNEQFF TGCGCCAGCAGCTTGCAGGTCAGGGTCAACGGGAATGAGCAGTTCTTC
13 . TRBJ1-2 . TRBV6-6 CASSYRGGNPDTF TGTGCCAGCAGTTATCGGGGGGGGAATCCAGACACCTTC
15 once TRBJ2-1 TRBD2 TRBV27 CASSPSRASGNEQFF TGTGCCAGCAGTCCCTCGAGGGCTAGCGGTAATGAGCAGTTCTTC
14 . TRBJ1-2 TRBD1 TRBV5-4 CASSRGTGDYGYTF TGTGCCAGCAGCCGCGGGACAGGGGACTATGGCTACACCTTC
18 . TRBJ1-5 . TRBV19 CASSTGRAGGSSNQPQHF TGTGCCAGTAGTACGGGTCGCGCGGGGGGGAGTAGCAATCAGCCCCAGCATTTT
16 . TRBJ2-1 . TRBV7-6 CASSLALGSSYNEQFF TGTGCCAGCAGCTTAGCGCTGGGGAGCTCCTACAATGAGCAGTTCTTC
16 . TRBJ1-1 . TRBV10-3 CAISKTDRPSGIEAFF TGTGCCATCAGTAAAACCGACAGACCTTCCGGTATTGAAGCTTTCTTT
12 . TRBJ1-2 . TRBV12-3/TRBV12-4 CASSPMGHGYTF TGTGCCAGCAGTCCTATGGGGCATGGCTACACCTTC
15 . TRBJ2-1 . TRBV2 CASSEATGSYNEQFF TGTGCCAGCAGTGAAGCAACTGGCTCCTACAATGAGCAGTTCTTC
17 . TRBJ1-1 . TRBV5-4 CASSLFPGRGIDTEAFF TGTGCCAGCAGCTTGTTCCCTGGGAGGGGGATAGACACTGAAGCTTTCTTT
17 . TRBJ1-1 . TRBV7-3 CASSLNPNPAVNTEAFF TGTGCCAGCAGCTTAAACCCTAACCCGGCGGTCAACACTGAAGCTTTCTTT
15 . TRBJ1-6 . TRBV15 CATSRDPEVNSPLHF TGTGCCACCAGCAGAGATCCCGAGGTCAATTCACCCCTCCACTTT